The subject of this entry is one T cell receptor beta chain. Method: immunoSEQ multiplex PCR; TCRdb's copy keeps in-frame clones and lacks some. The profile shows approximately 90,000 clones, just under 80% of them singletons. The sample belongs to a study of blood T cell repertoires in COVID-19. Study-wide background: Collection of acute and convalescent COVID-19 samples took place in the United States, Italy and Spain.

Per germline, CDR1 MNHEY and CDR2 SVGAGI. V lost 2 bases to trimming and J lost 5 bases; unmatched junction nucleotides: 4. CDR3 length: 14 residues. V and J are TRBV6-5 and TRBJ2-7; TRBD2 agrees at 9 bases. The specimen sequenced was peripheral blood. The clonotype was recovered from a man in his 70s with COVID-19, enrolled during active disease. In DNA, the CDR3 is TGTGCCAGCAGTTACGGCGGGAGGGAAAACGAGCAGTACTTC. Translated: CASSYGGRENEQYF.